In this sample, the clone carrying this T cell receptor (beta chain) turned up a few times. The source of the sample is a study of T cells in Graves' hyperthyroidism and ophthalmopathy. V gave up 5 bases and J gave up 7 bases; unmatched junction bases: 10. Germline V gives CDR1 SGHTA, CDR2 FQGTGA. This CDR3 is built from 15 residues. Researchers took RNA transcripts and amplified the TCR beta CDR3 regions from them. An initial round of RT-PCR targeting the TCR CDR3 relied on the HTBI primer set. TCRdb passed the multiplex PCR reads through MiXCR, listing each CDR3 protein once. Among fewer than 350,000 distinct CDR3 sequences listed, roughly 20% were seen once.

The sequenced sample was blood. This TCR derives from a woman aged 50 to 65 with Graves' hyperthyroidism. The chain joins TRBV7-3 to TRBJ2-1, with TRBD2 identical over 8 bases. This CDR3 reads CASSPGAGGENEQFF. CDR3 DNA sequence: TGTGCCAGCAGCCCAGGCGCGGGAGGAGAAAATGAGCAGTTCTTC.